A single sample gave rise to the 29 T cell receptor beta chains below, sequenced in a study of OX40 agonist ivuxolimab in advanced cancers. The protocol was immunoSEQ multiplex PCR, while the TCRdb copy is restricted to in-frame clones and leaves out a portion. The data contain 10,000 to 15,000 clones, around nine tenths of them seen just once; the ten biggest clones take up around 45%. The sample in question was CD4+ or CD8+ T cells sorted from blood, obtained in a trial of the OX40 agonist ivuxolimab. These receptors originate from an adult with an advanced solid tumor such as melanoma, head and neck, liver or kidney cancer.

V usage is TRBV28 and J usage is TRBJ2-1, with TRBD2 matching over 12 bases. With V trimmed by 8 bases and J by 6 bases, 8 bases remained unmatched. This CDR3 comprises 15 residues. Germline CDR1 MDHEN, CDR2 SYDVKM. The DNA for the CDR3 is TGTGCCAGCCACCGACTAGCGGGAGACCTCAATGAGCAGTTCTTC. Protein: CASHRLAGDLNEQFF. The entire variable domain, with the rest obtained from reference TRBV28 and TRBJ2-1, is as follows: DVKVTQSSRYLVKRTGEKVFLECVQDMDHENMFWYRQDPGLGLRLIYFSYDVKMKEKGDIPEGYSVSREKKERFSLILESASTNQTSMYLCASHRLAGDLNEQFFGPGTRLTVL.

CDR3 amino acids: CASSGMGYNEQFF. Here the CDR3 DNA reads TGTGCCAGCAGCGGAATGGGCTACAATGAGCAGTTCTTC. V and J are TRBV5-4 and TRBJ2-1, with D uncertain. Trimming cost V 4 bases and J 3 bases, with 8 bases left between them. Germline loops: CDR1 SGHNT, CDR2 YYREEE (reference sequence). The length of the CDR3 is 13 residues.

The gene calls are TRBV9 and TRBJ1-4; D perhaps matches TRBD1 (5 bases). There are 15 residues in the CDR3. The germline V gene has CDR1 SGDLS and CDR2 YYNGEE. Between the trimmed V and J ends, which lost 2 bases and 0 bases, there was a span of 8 bases. CDR3 bases: TGTGCCAGCAGCGTGGGGGGATCAACTAATGAAAAACTGTTTTTT. Its protein product is CASSVGGSTNEKLFF.

V gene TRBV6-5 combines with J gene TRBJ2-1; 7 bases agree with TRBD1. The V gene's germline CDR1 is MNHEY and CDR2 SVGAGI. With 2 bases clipped from V and 9 bases from J, the junction kept 1 base outside the gene matches. CDR3 size: 12 residues. DNA of the CDR3: TGTGCCAGCAGTTACGGGACAGTTGAGCAGTTCTTC. Protein product: CASSYGTVEQFF.

This clone was seen a handful of times. This chain uses TRBV7-3 with TRBJ2-1; weak D call: TRBD2 (6 bases). Trimming took off 5 bases at V and 6 bases at J, with 17 bases between the two ends. The CDR3 length is 15 residues. Looked up from germline, CDR1 is SGHTA and CDR2 is FQGTGA. The CDR3 loop reads CASSPLGGTANEQFF. CDR3 bases: TGTGCCAGCAGCCCACTCGGCGGGACTGCCAATGAGCAGTTCTTC.

The J gene is TRBJ2-1, the V gene TRBV29-1; the D gene is possibly TRBD1 (7 bases). The CDR3 contains 16 residues. V was trimmed by 0 bases and J by 1 base, leaving 13 bases between them. Germline V gene lookup returns CDR1 SQVTM and CDR2 ANQGSEA. The CDR3 DNA follows: TGCAGCGTTGAAGATCCAGGGGGAGGATCCTACAATGAGCAGTTCTTC. Amino acid sequence: CSVEDPGGGSYNEQFF.

The chain carries TRBV9 and TRBJ2-2; TRBD2 matches 9 bases. The germline gives CDR1 SGDLS, CDR2 YYNGEE. Trimming removed 4 bases from V and 2 bases from J; junction bases left unmatched: 3. This CDR3 is 15 amino acids long. The CDR3: CASSRLAENTGELFF. Written as DNA, the CDR3 is TGTGCCAGCAGCCGACTAGCGGAAAACACCGGGGAGCTGTTTTTT.

V is TRBV7-3 and J is TRBJ1-1; perhaps TRBD1 as D (5 bases). The CDR3 runs 13 residues. The germline V gene encodes CDR1 SGHTA and CDR2 FQGTGA. Trimming took off 4 bases at V and 5 bases at J, with 11 bases between the two ends. The DNA for the CDR3 is TGTGCCAGCAGCTACGGGGGGACGACTGAAGCTTTCTTT. It encodes CASSYGGTTEAFF. The full variable domain, completed using reference TRBV7-3 and TRBJ1-1, is GAGVSQTPSNKVTEKGKYVELRCDPISGHTALYWYRQSLGQGPEFLIYFQGTGAADDSGLPNDRFFAVRPEGSVSTLKIQRTERGDSAVYLCASSYGGTTEAFFGQGTRLTVV.

The chain is built from TRBV14 and TRBJ1-3; D is ambiguous. This CDR3 is built from 15 residues. Germline assignment: CDR1 SGHDN and CDR2 FVKESK. Trimming took 1 base from V and 0 from J, leaving 7 bases between them. CDR3 region: CASSQAHNSGNTIYF. CDR3 DNA sequence: TGTGCCAGCAGCCAAGCACACAACTCTGGAAACACCATATATTTT.

V and J are TRBV28 and TRBJ1-2, with 8 bases aligning to TRBD1. The germline gives CDR1 MDHEN, CDR2 SYDVKM. V lost 6 bases, J lost 0 bases, and 3 bases stayed unmatched. This CDR3 comprises 14 residues. The CDR3 spells CASSWTGSNYGYTF. The DNA for the CDR3 is TGTGCCAGCAGCTGGACAGGGTCTAACTATGGCTACACCTTC.

The chain links TRBV7-9 to TRBJ2-1, with D possibly TRBD2 on 5 matching bases. Germline loops: CDR1 SEHNR, CDR2 FQNEAQ (reference sequence). This CDR3 spans 12 amino acids. V lost 0 bases to trimming and J lost 11 bases, with 8 bases between them. The CDR3 region is CASSLALVQQFF. The CDR3 DNA reads as TGTGCCAGCAGCTTAGCACTAGTTCAGCAGTTCTTC. Full variable domain (remainder filled in from reference TRBV7-9 and TRBJ2-1): DTGVSQNPRHKITKRGQNVTFRCDPISEHNRLYWYRQTLGQGPEFLTYFQNEAQLEKSRLLSDRFSAERPKGSFSTLEIQRTEQGDSAMYLCASSLALVQQFFGPGTRLTVL.

This chain joins TRBV9 and TRBJ2-7; maybe TRBD1 (6 bases). From germline, CDR1 is SGDLS and CDR2 YYNGEE. Trimming stripped 4 bases from V and 3 bases from J, with 17 bases between. This CDR3 contains 15 residues. The CDR3 DNA reads as TGTGCCAGCAGCTTCTCAGGGACACTGATCTACGAGCAGTACTTC. Protein: CASSFSGTLIYEQYF. The full variable domain, completed using reference TRBV9 and TRBJ2-7, is DSGVTQTPKHLITATGQRVTLRCSPRSGDLSVYWYQQSLDQGLQFLIQYYNGEERAKGNILERFSAQQFPDLHSELNLSSLELGDSALYFCASSFSGTLIYEQYFGPGTRLTVT.

The rearrangement links TRBV7-9 to TRBJ2-7, with 8 bases identical to TRBD2. The CDR3 extends over 14 amino acids. Germline V gene sequence: CDR1 SEHNR, CDR2 FQNEAQ (reference sequence). Losses at the gene ends were 3 bases for V and 4 bases for J; bases not matched to a gene: 5. CDR3 coding DNA: TGTGCCAGCAGCTTCACTAGCGGAAAGTACGAGCAGTACTTC. Protein sequence: CASSFTSGKYEQYF.

The V and J genes are TRBV6-4 and TRBJ2-1; D unclear. This CDR3 spans 16 amino acids. The germline V and J ends were trimmed by 2 bases and 2 bases, with 13 bases remaining between them. The germline V gene has CDR1 MRHNA and CDR2 SNTAGT. The CDR3 DNA follows: TGTGCCAGCAGTGACATTAGAGGCGCTCCCTACAATGAGCAGTTCTTC. It codes for CASSDIRGAPYNEQFF.

V gene TRBV27 combines with J gene TRBJ2-2; 15 bases line up with TRBD2. Germline V gives CDR1 MNHEY, CDR2 SMNVEV (reference sequence). The CDR3 extends over 20 amino acids. The J segment lost 8 bases and the V segment lost 2 bases, leaving 15 bases of the junction unmatched. In nucleotides, the CDR3 is TGTGCCAGCAGTTTACGGACTAGCGGGAGGGCCGGGGGGTTTTCTGGGGAGCTGTTTTTT. Protein: CASSLRTSGRAGGFSGELFF.

The chain has TRBV19 and TRBJ1-5, with D hard to call. The V and J ends lost 3 bases and 4 bases respectively, with 16 bases between them. CDR3 length: 16 amino acids. Germline V CDR1 and CDR2: LNHDA, SQIVND (reference sequence). CDR3 nucleotides: TGTGCCAGTAGTATTGAGGTTTGGGCTCTAAATCAGCCCCAGCATTTT. The encoded protein is CASSIEVWALNQPQHF.

The chain combines TRBV27 with TRBJ1-2; D possibly corresponds to TRBD1 (5 bases). Germline assignment: CDR1 MNHEY and CDR2 SMNVEV (reference sequence). V was trimmed by 0 bases and J by 2 bases, leaving 7 bases between them. This CDR3 spans 14 amino acids. CDR3 in amino acids: CASSLSAGNYGYTF. The CDR3 DNA is TGTGCCAGCAGTTTATCTGCAGGGAACTATGGCTACACCTTC.

Only one count was recorded for this clone. The rearrangement uses TRBV4-2 and TRBJ2-7, with 10 bases fitting TRBD2. CDR1 is LGHNA, CDR2 YNFKEQ, per germline. This CDR3 has 14 amino acids. Losses at the gene ends were 4 bases for V and 3 bases for J; bases not matched to a gene: 3. The CDR3 loop is CASSPRTSGYEQYF. Here the CDR3 DNA reads TGTGCCAGCAGCCCCCGGACTAGCGGCTACGAGCAGTACTTC.

In its sample, this clone was seen once. The rearrangement uses TRBV7-2 and TRBJ1-2; D ambiguous. The CDR3 is made up of 14 amino acids. Germline-derived CDR1 and CDR2 are SGHTA and FQGNSA. V lost 2 bases and J 8 bases, leaving 15 bases between the germline ends. As DNA, the CDR3 is TGTGCCAGCAGCTTAAGGTCGACCGCCTTGGGCTACACCTTC. It specifies CASSLRSTALGYTF.

This rearrangement joins TRBV4-1 to TRBJ2-1, with D maybe TRBD1 (6 bases). Per germline, CDR1 MGHRA and CDR2 YSYEKL. The CDR3 contains 15 residues. V was clipped by 5 bases and J by 6 bases, with 17 bases between them. The CDR3, as DNA: TGCGCCAGCAGCAGAGGACAGACAGCTAGCAATGAGCAGTTCTTC. This gives the protein CASSRGQTASNEQFF.

The V and J genes are TRBV19 and TRBJ2-3; no definite D call. This CDR3 region has 15 residues. Germline assignment: CDR1 LNHDA and CDR2 SQIVND (reference sequence). With 1 base removed from V and 1 base from J, the gap between germline ends came to 9 bases. CDR3 amino acids: CASSIGSSGTDTQYF. The CDR3 nucleotides read TGTGCCAGTAGTATAGGCTCTTCGGGCACAGATACGCAGTATTTT.

The V call is TRBV20-1, the J call TRBJ2-5; D ambiguous. Germline lookup yields CDR1 DFQATT and CDR2 SNEGSKA (reference sequence). CDR3 length equals 10 residues. V gave up 3 bases and J gave up 5 bases, with 4 bases separating them. The CDR3 bases are TGCAGTGCTAGGGTGGAGACCCAGTACTTC. It codes for CSARVETQYF.

The rearrangement uses TRBV9 and TRBJ2-1, with a possible D match to TRBD1 (6 bases). The CDR3 extends over 13 amino acids. Germline CDR1 SGDLS, CDR2 YYNGEE. V was trimmed by 4 bases and J by 7 bases, leaving 12 bases between them. The CDR3 bases are TGTGCCAGCAGCACAGACACAGGGAATGAGCAGTTCTTC. Its translation: CASSTDTGNEQFF.

This rearrangement joins TRBV6-5 to TRBJ2-7, with a tentative D call TRBD2 (5 bases). The germline CDR1 and CDR2 sequences are MNHEY and SVGAGI. V was shortened by 2 bases and J by 2 bases, with 13 bases between the two germline ends. CDR3 length: 15 amino acids. CDR3 DNA sequence: TGTGCCAGCAGTTACAGGGTAGCGCAAACCTACGAGCAGTACTTC. It specifies CASSYRVAQTYEQYF.

The J gene is TRBJ2-7, the V gene TRBV20-1, with no clear D. The CDR3 is made up of 11 amino acids. CDR1 is DFQATT, CDR2 SNEGSKA, per germline (reference sequence). V lost 6 bases, J lost 3 bases, and 9 bases lay in between. CDR3 nucleotide sequence: TGCAGTGCGCCCACTCTCTACGAGCAGTACTTC. The encoded protein is CSAPTLYEQYF.

This clone appeared a single time. At one boundary the junction diverges from the germline segment, which might be a read error. The same CDR3 is also encoded by other DNA sequences in this sample. The rearrangement links TRBV7-7 to TRBJ2-7; no firm D call. The CDR3 is 10 amino acids. CDR1 SSHAT and CDR2 FNYEAQ come from the germline V gene (reference sequence). This CDR3 reads CASSRSEQYF. The CDR3 DNA follows: TGTGCTAGCAGCAGGAGCGAGCAGTACTTC.

The chain combines TRBV19 with TRBJ1-2; 7 bases are shared with TRBD1. The CDR3 is made up of 14 amino acids. CDR1 is LNHDA and CDR2 is SQIVND in the germline V gene (reference sequence). Unmatched junction bases numbered 6, after V lost 5 bases and J lost 3 bases. The CDR3 DNA reads as TGTGCCAGTAGTCCCCGACAGGGAGACTATGGCTACACCTTC. This codes for CASSPRQGDYGYTF.

The chain is built from TRBV6-5 and TRBJ2-7, with D uncertain. The CDR3 is 13 residues long. Germline-derived CDR1 and CDR2 are MNHEY and SVGAGI. Trimming removed 0 bases from V and 4 bases from J, with 7 bases in between. The CDR3 DNA follows: TGTGCCAGCAGTTACTCCGCCGGGTACGAGCAGTACTTC. Translation: CASSYSAGYEQYF.

J is TRBJ2-7 and V is TRBV4-3; weak D call: TRBD2 (6 bases). CDR3 size: 15 residues. In germline, CDR1 is LGHNA, CDR2 YSLEER. V was shortened by 0 bases and J by 0 bases, with 9 bases between the two germline ends. The CDR3 DNA is TGCGCCAGCAGCCAAGAATGGCGGGACTCCTACGAGCAGTACTTC. Amino acid sequence: CASSQEWRDSYEQYF.